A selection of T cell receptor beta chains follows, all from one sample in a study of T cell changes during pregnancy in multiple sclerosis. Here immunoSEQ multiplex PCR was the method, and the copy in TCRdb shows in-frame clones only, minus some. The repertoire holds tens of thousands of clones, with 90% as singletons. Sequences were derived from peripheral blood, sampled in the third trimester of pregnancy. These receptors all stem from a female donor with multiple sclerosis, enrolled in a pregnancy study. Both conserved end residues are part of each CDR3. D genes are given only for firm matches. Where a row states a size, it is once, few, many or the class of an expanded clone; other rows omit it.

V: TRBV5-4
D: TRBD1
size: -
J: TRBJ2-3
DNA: TGTGCCAGCAGTCTACAGGGGGTGAAGGATACGCAGTATTTT
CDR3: CASSLQGVKDTQYF

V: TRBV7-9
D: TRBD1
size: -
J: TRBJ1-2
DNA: TGTGCCAGCAGCTTAAGACAGGGGGAAAGTGGCTACACCTTC
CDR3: CASSLRQGESGYTF

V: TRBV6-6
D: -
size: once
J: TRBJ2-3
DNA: TGTGCCAGCAGTTACTCGACTACGGTGGAGTATTTT
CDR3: CASSYSTTVEYF

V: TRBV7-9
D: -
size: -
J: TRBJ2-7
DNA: TGTGCCAGCAGCCAAGACTGGACAACCTACGAGCAGTACTTC
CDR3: CASSQDWTTYEQYF

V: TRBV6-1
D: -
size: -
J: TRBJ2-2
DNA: TGTGCCAGCATGACAGGCGGTTCGAACACCGGGGAGCTGTTTTTT
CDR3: CASMTGGSNTGELFF

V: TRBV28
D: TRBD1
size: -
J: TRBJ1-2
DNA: TGTGCCAGCAGTTTAGGGGACAGGGGGCGCTATGGCTACACCTTC
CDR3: CASSLGDRGRYGYTF

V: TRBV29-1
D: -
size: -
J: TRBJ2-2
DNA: TGCAGCGTTGTCTCCCAGTTGAACACCGGGGAGCTGTTTTTT
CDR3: CSVVSQLNTGELFF

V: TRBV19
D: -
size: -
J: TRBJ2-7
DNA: TGTGCCAGTAGTTTATCGGGGAACGAGCAGTACTTC
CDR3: CASSLSGNEQYF

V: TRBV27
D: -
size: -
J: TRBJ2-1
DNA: TGTGCCAGCAGTCCCGCAGCCTACAATGAGCAGTTCTTC
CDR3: CASSPAAYNEQFF

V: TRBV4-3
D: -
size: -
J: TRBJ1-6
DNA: TGCGCCAGCAGCCAAGTTAGTGGCAGCGCCTATAATTCACCCCTCCACTTT
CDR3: CASSQVSGSAYNSPLHF

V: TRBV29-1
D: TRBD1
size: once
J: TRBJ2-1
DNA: TGCAGCGTCTCCTACTTAGACAGGGTAGTATACAATGAGCAGTTCTTC
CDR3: CSVSYLDRVVYNEQFF

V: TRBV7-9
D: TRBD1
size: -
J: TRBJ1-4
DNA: TGTGCCAGCAGCCGGACAGGATATAATGAAAAACTGTTTTTT
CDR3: CASSRTGYNEKLFF

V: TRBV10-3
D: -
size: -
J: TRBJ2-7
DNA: TGTGCCATCAGAGGGGGCGGGGACGGAACCTACGAGCAGTACTTC
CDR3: CAIRGGGDGTYEQYF

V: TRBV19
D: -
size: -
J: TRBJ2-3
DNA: TGTGCCAGTAGTCCCCGACAGGGAGGTGGCACAGATACGCAGTATTTT
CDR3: CASSPRQGGGTDTQYF

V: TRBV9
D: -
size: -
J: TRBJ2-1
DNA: TGTGCCAGCAGCGTAGGTTTGCTCAGCAATGAGCAGTTCTTC
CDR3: CASSVGLLSNEQFF

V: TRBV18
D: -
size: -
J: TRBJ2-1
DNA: TGTGCCAGCTCACCACCACGGGTCTACAATGAGCAGTTCTTC
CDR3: CASSPPRVYNEQFF

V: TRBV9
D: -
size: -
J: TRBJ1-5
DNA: TGTGCCAGCAGCCTTACCGAAGGGGGGGATCAGCCCCAGCATTTT
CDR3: CASSLTEGGDQPQHF

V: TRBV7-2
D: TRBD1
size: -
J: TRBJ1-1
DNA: TGTGCCAGCAGCTGGCCCCTAACAGGGGCGGCAAGAGAAGCTTTCTTT
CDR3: CASSWPLTGAAREAFF

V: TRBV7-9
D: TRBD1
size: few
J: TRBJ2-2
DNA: TGTGCCAGCGGGACAGGGGGCCGGGAGCTGTTTTTT
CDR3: CASGTGGRELFF

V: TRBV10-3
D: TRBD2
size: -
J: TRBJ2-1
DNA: TGTGCCATCAGTGAGTCGAGGTCGGGGGGCAATGAGCAGTTCTTC
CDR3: CAISESRSGGNEQFF

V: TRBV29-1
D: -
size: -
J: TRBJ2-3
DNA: TGCAGCGCTATTACCCCGAGCCGCACAGATACGCAGTATTTT
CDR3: CSAITPSRTDTQYF

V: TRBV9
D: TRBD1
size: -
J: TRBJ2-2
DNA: TGTGCCAGCAGCGTAGCTGTGACAGGGGGTAGGGAGCTGTTTTTT
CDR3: CASSVAVTGGRELFF

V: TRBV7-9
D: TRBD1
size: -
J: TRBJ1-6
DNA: TGTGCCAGCATCCACACGGGACAGGGGCCGAATTCACCCCTCCACTTT
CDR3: CASIHTGQGPNSPLHF

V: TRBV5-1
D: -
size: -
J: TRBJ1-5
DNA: TGCGCCAGCAGCCGGGATGGGGGCGGACATCAGCCCCAGCATTTT
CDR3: CASSRDGGGHQPQHF

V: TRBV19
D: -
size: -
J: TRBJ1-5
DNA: TGTGCCAGTAGTATTCCTCCAACACGTTATAGCAATCAGCCCCAGCATTTT
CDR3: CASSIPPTRYSNQPQHF

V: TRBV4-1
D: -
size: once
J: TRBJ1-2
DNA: TGCGCCAGCAGCCAAGATGATCTAAGAGGGGGGGGGTTCTATGGCTACACCTTC
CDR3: CASSQDDLRGGGFYGYTF